This T cell receptor beta chain appears in the sequencing data of a study of cytomegalovirus exposure and HLA in healthy donors. The V gene's germline CDR1 is SGHVS and CDR2 FQNEAQ. The CDR3 loop spans 15 amino acids. Trimming stripped 5 bases from V and 5 bases from J, with 18 bases between. This clone was found once. Use of 60 Vbeta and 13 Jbeta primers characterized the PCR. The data were produced by immunoSEQ multiplex PCR, yet TCRdb's version contains in-frame clones alone and is incomplete. The table records 200,000 to 250,000 clones, roughly 82% of them present only once. The chain combines TRBV7-8 with TRBJ2-5, with D perhaps TRBD2 (5 bases). The clonotype originates from a woman in her thirties or forties in good health and CMV-seropositive. The sample comprised PBMCs. The CDR3 DNA reads as TGTGCCAGCAGCCAGCGAGGGAGTCTGGCGGAGACCCAGTACTTC. As protein: CASSQRGSLAETQYF.